The next 15 T cell receptor beta chains were all read from a single sample in a study of blood T cell repertoires in COVID-19. Profiling relied on immunoSEQ multiplex PCR, and the TCRdb table lists in-frame clones only, not all of them. The sample consists of some 100,000 clones, 88% of them appearing once. Sequencing used peripheral blood. The receptors here all came from a woman in her sixties or seventies with acute or convalescent COVID-19.

The V call is TRBV13, the J call TRBJ2-1; 7 bases are shared with TRBD2. CDR1 is PRHDT and CDR2 is FYEKMQ in the germline V gene (reference sequence). V shed 3 bases, J shed 3 bases, and the junction held 5 bases outside the gene matches. CDR3 length: 15 amino acids. The CDR3 protein is CASSLAGTIYNEQFF. The CDR3 coding sequence is TGTGCCAGCAGCTTGGCCGGGACTATCTACAATGAGCAGTTCTTC.

V and J are TRBV4-1 and TRBJ2-7, with D tentatively TRBD1 (5 bases). CDR3 length: 17 amino acids. The ends were cut back, 2 bases at V and 0 bases at J, with 17 bases in the middle. Germline V lookup: CDR1 MGHRA, CDR2 YSYEKL. CDR3 region: CASSQILAGSNSYEQYF. The CDR3, as DNA: TGCGCCAGCAGCCAAATATTGGCAGGGTCCAACTCCTACGAGCAGTACTTC.

The V call is TRBV15, the J call TRBJ1-1; D not certain. Trimming stripped 0 bases from V and 1 base from J, with 12 bases between. Germline CDR1 and CDR2: LNHNV and YYDKDF (reference sequence). This CDR3 has 16 amino acids. The CDR3 protein is CATSRDRPTSNTEAFF. The CDR3 DNA reads as TGTGCCACCAGCAGAGATCGTCCTACCTCGAACACTGAAGCTTTCTTT.

This clone was seen once. V is TRBV7-9 and J is TRBJ1-3; TRBD1 is a possible D gene (6 bases). The germline CDR1 and CDR2 sequences are SEHNR and FQNEAQ (reference sequence). This CDR3 region has 14 residues. V shed 5 bases and J shed 4 bases, with 12 bases lying between them. As DNA, the CDR3 is TGTGCCAGCAGCCCAGGGGTCGCCGGAAACACCATATATTTT. This translates into CASSPGVAGNTIYF.

This sequence joins TRBV3-1 (or the pseudogene TRBV3-2) and TRBJ1-6, with a possible D match to TRBD1 (6 bases). Trimming took off 3 bases at V and 6 bases at J, with 9 bases between the two ends. This CDR3 contains 14 residues. The germline V gene has CDR1 LGHDT and CDR2 YNNKEL (reference sequence). CDR3 region: CASSHGQSNSPLHF. The CDR3 DNA follows: TGTGCCAGCAGCCACGGACAGAGTAATTCACCCCTCCACTTT.

V gene TRBV6-5 combines with J gene TRBJ2-5; 11 bases agree with TRBD1. Germline-derived CDR1 and CDR2 are MNHEY and SVGAGI. V dropped 6 bases and J dropped 4; count of bases not matched to a gene: 7. This CDR3 has 15 residues. Here the CDR3 reads CASSTGQGARETQYF. The CDR3 nucleotides read TGTGCCAGCAGCACCGGACAGGGGGCTCGAGAGACCCAGTACTTC.

The chain recombines TRBV6-1 with TRBJ2-1; 7 bases match TRBD1. Germline values: CDR1 MNHNS, CDR2 SASEGT. The CDR3 runs 15 residues. The junction had 12 bases not matched to a gene; V was cut back by 1 base and J by 12 bases. The CDR3 loop reads CASSEEAQGFRGQFF. The CDR3 nucleotides are TGTGCCAGCAGTGAAGAAGCACAGGGGTTTAGGGGGCAGTTCTTC.

The chain uses TRBV6-1 and TRBJ1-4; 7 bases align to TRBD1. The CDR3 has 15 amino acids. In germline, CDR1 is MNHNS, CDR2 SASEGT. J lost 5 bases, V lost 5 bases, and 8 bases had no gene match. The CDR3 sequence is CASSSTTGDNEKLFF. CDR3 bases: TGTGCCAGCAGTTCCACAACAGGGGACAATGAAAAACTGTTTTTT.

This chain joins TRBV24-1 and TRBJ2-7; 7 nucleotides match TRBD1. V dropped 4 bases and J dropped 4; count of bases not matched to a gene: 9. CDR3 length: 15 residues. The V gene's germline CDR1 is KGHDR and CDR2 SFDVKD. In nucleotides, the CDR3 is TGTGCCACCAGTGACCCCTCGACAGGGTATTACGAGCAGTACTTC. This codes for CATSDPSTGYYEQYF.

This chain joins TRBV5-4 and TRBJ1-2; weak D call: TRBD1 (5 bases). The ends were cut back, 0 bases at V and 2 bases at J, with 8 bases in the middle. This CDR3 has 14 amino acids. Germline CDR1 reads SGHNT; CDR2 reads YYREEE (reference sequence). This chain's CDR3 is CASSLGGRNYGYTF. DNA for the CDR3: TGTGCCAGCAGCTTGGGGGGCAGGAACTATGGCTACACCTTC.

This chain links TRBV27 with TRBJ2-2; TRBD1 is a possible D gene (7 bases). The germline gives CDR1 MNHEY, CDR2 SMNVEV (reference sequence). With 7 bases removed from V and 3 bases from J, the gap between germline ends came to 15 bases. The CDR3 sequence is 15 residues long. CDR3: CASTRQGGDTGELFF. DNA of the CDR3: TGTGCCAGCACCCGACAGGGAGGCGACACCGGGGAGCTGTTTTTT.

The chain carries TRBV11-2 and TRBJ2-3; 7 bases align to TRBD1. In germline, CDR1 is SGHAT, CDR2 FQNNGV. V lost 4 bases to trimming and J lost 7 bases; unmatched junction nucleotides: 2. The CDR3 loop spans 12 amino acids. The CDR3 sequence: CASSSTGNTQYF. CDR3 in DNA: TGTGCCAGCAGCTCGACAGGGAATACGCAGTATTTT.

The rearrangement joins TRBV15 to TRBJ2-3, with D possibly TRBD2 on 5 matching bases. The CDR3 is 16 residues long. V was trimmed by 2 bases and J by 2 bases, leaving 14 bases between them. Germline lookup yields CDR1 LNHNV and CDR2 YYDKDF (reference sequence). This CDR3 is CATSRTRGGYTDTQYF. The CDR3 bases are TGTGCCACCAGCAGAACTCGTGGCGGGTACACAGATACGCAGTATTTT. The entire variable domain, with the rest obtained from reference TRBV15 and TRBJ2-3, is as follows: DAMVIQNPRYQVTQFGKPVTLSCSQTLNHNVMYWYQQKSSQAPKLLFHYYDKDFNNEADTPDNFQSRRPNTSFCFLDIRSPGLGDTAMYLCATSRTRGGYTDTQYFGPGTRLTVL.

The J gene is TRBJ2-1, the V gene TRBV5-1; TRBD2 aligns across 7 bases. Germline CDR1 reads SGHRS; CDR2 reads YFSETQ. V lost 2 bases and J lost 3; bases outside the gene matches: 5. This CDR3 has 15 residues. The CDR3 spells CASSLRDYRYNEQFF. CDR3 in DNA: TGCGCCAGCAGCTTACGGGACTACCGCTACAATGAGCAGTTCTTC.

A word on this clone: Other DNA sequences from this sample encode an identical CDR3 as well. This chain links TRBV9 with TRBJ2-3; 7 bases agree with TRBD1. This CDR3 contains 16 residues. Germline values: CDR1 SGDLS, CDR2 YYNGEE. The V segment lost 2 bases and the J segment 0 bases; nucleotides outside the gene matches: 6. This CDR3 is CASSVTGTASTDTQYF. The CDR3 bases are TGTGCCAGCAGCGTGACCGGGACAGCAAGCACAGATACGCAGTATTTT.